This T cell receptor (beta chain) derives from a study of healthy donors' naive CD4 and CD8 T cells. Across the study: Donors came from three age groups: 20-25, 40-50 and 60-70 years.

Overall study results and limits: Alpha and beta chains were sequenced in bulk without pairing. Naive CD4+ and CD8+ cells reportedly differed in usage of most V and J genes.

Starting from roughly 0.45 ug of total RNA, TCR libraries were made with linear amplification. TCRdb fed the reads into MiXCR, producing one record per CDR3 protein. The table shows about 180,000 distinct CDR3 sequences, with about 76% occurring only once. The ends were cut back, 0 bases at V and 3 bases at J, with 12 bases in the middle. Germline V gene lookup returns CDR1 SQVTM and CDR2 ANQGSEA. The CDR3 contains 16 residues. Of note for this clonotype: The antigen remains undetermined.

CD4+CD8-CD45RO-CD45RA+ cells were naive CD4+; CD8+CD4-CD45RA+CD27bright cells were naive CD8+. The sequence was obtained from a pool of human donors in good health; the sample pools cells from several healthy donors. The rearrangement joins TRBV29-1 to TRBJ2-6; tentative D call: TRBD1 (5 bases). The sequenced sample consisted of naive CD4+ and CD8+ T cells sorted from blood, pooled from several donors. CDR3 nucleotide sequence: TGCAGCGTTGAAGATCGTGCAGGGAATGGGGCCAACGTCCTGACTTTC. Protein: CSVEDRAGNGANVLTF.